This T cell receptor beta chain emerged from a study of T cell repertoires in cytomegalovirus infection. Study context: HLA-C-restricted CMV epitopes, recently identified, and well-studied HLA-B-restricted ones were used by the study. Public TCR beta signatures indicated both CMV infection and matching HLA type.

Germline loops: CDR1 MDHEN, CDR2 SYDVKM. Trimming removed 2 bases at V and 1 base at J, with 12 bases between. The CDR3 runs to 16 residues. This clonotype occurred many times. The target antigen is unknown. TCRdb reprocessed the reads via MiXCR and lists one record per CDR3 protein. The profile shows about a million distinct CDR3 sequences, around 30% of them singletons. Study outcomes and limitations: The cumulative frequency of public TCR beta families identified carriers of CMV plus the relevant HLA. Predominance within the ex vivo response was attributable to HLA-C-restricted CMV-specific TCR beta clonotypes.

The source was cultured CD8+ T cells from PBMCs, collected from culture after CMV antigen stimulation. The clonotype originates from a human donor in good health (CMV status not recorded). Some clones in this sample may be carry-over from other donors' samples. The rearrangement uses TRBV28 and TRBJ1-5, with D unresolved. The CDR3 coding sequence is TGTGCCAGCAGTTTAGATCCGGGCAGGAGCAATCAGCCCCAGCATTTT. As protein: CASSLDPGRSNQPQHF.